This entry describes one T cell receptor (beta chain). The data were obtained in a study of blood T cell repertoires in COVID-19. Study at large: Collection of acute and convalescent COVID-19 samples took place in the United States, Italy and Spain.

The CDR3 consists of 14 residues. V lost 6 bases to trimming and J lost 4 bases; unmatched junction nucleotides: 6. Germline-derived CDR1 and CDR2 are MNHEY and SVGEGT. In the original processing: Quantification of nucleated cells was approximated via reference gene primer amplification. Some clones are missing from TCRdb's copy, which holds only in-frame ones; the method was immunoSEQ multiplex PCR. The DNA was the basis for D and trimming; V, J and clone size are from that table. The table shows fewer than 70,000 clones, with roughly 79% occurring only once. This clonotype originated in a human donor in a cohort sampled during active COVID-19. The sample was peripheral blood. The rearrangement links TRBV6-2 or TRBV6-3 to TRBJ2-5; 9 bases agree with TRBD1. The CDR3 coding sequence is TGTGCCAGCAGCCGGACAGGGGAACCAGAGACCCAGTACTTC. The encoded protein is CASSRTGEPETQYF.